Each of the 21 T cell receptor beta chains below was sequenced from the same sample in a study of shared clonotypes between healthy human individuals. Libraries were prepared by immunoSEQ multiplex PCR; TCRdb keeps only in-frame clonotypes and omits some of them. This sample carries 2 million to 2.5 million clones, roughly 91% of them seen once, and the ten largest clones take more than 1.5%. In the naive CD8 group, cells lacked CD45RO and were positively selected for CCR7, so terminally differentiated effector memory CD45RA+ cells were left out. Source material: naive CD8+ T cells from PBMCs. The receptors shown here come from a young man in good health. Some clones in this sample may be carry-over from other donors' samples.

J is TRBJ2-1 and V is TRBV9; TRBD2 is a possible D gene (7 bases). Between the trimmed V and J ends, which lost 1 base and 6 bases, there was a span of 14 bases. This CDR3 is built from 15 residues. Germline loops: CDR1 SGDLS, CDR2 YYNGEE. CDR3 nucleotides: TGTGCCAGCAGCGTAACTGAGGGAGGGGGCAATGAGCAGTTCTTC. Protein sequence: CASSVTEGGGNEQFF.

The CDR3 is CASSEQGARETQYF. The CDR3 DNA reads as TGTGCCAGCAGCGAACAGGGGGCCAGGGAGACCCAGTACTTC. The rearrangement joins TRBV9 to TRBJ2-5; 9 nucleotides agree with TRBD1. The CDR3 is made up of 14 amino acids. With V trimmed by 3 bases and J by 5 bases, 5 bases remained unmatched. Germline V gene data show CDR1 as SGDLS and CDR2 as YYNGEE. Supplemented by reference TRBV9 and TRBJ2-5, the full variable domain reads DSGVTQTPKHLITATGQRVTLRCSPRSGDLSVYWYQQSLDQGLQFLIQYYNGEERAKGNILERFSAQQFPDLHSELNLSSLELGDSALYFCASSEQGARETQYFGPGTRLLVL.

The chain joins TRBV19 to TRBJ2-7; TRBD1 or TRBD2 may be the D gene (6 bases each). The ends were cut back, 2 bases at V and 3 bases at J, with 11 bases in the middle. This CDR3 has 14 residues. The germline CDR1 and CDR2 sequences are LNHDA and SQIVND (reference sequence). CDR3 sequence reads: CASSIKGGYYEQYF. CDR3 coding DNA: TGTGCCAGTAGTATAAAGGGGGGATACTACGAGCAGTACTTC. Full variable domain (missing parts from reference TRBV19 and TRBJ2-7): DGGITQSPKYLFRKEGQNVTLSCEQNLNHDAMYWYRQDPGQGLRLIYYSQIVNDFQKGDIAEGYSVSREKKESFPLTVTSAQKNPTAFYLCASSIKGGYYEQYFGPGTRLTVT.

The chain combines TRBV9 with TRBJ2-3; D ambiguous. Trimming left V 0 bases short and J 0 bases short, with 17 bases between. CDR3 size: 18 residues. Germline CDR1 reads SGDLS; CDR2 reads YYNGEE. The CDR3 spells CASSVGPTALPSTDTQYF. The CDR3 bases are TGTGCCAGCAGCGTAGGACCTACTGCTCTGCCTAGCACAGATACGCAGTATTTT.

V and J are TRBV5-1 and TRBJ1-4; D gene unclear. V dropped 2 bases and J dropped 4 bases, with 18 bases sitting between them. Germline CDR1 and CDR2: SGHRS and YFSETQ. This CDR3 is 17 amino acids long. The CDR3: CASSLRRQLGRNEKLFF. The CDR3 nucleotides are TGCGCCAGCAGCTTAAGGAGACAACTTGGTCGTAATGAAAAACTGTTTTTT.

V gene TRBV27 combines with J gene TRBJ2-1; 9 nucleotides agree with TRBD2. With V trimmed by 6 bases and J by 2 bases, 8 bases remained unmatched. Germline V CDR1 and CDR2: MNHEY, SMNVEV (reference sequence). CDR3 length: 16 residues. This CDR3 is CASRKAGTSPYNEQFF. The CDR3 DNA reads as TGTGCCAGCAGAAAGGCCGGGACTAGCCCCTACAATGAGCAGTTCTTC.

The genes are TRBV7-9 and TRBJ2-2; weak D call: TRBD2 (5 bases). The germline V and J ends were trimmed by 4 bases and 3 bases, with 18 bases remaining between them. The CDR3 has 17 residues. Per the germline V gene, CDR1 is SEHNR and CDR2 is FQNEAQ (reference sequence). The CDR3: CASSYPWNRRDTGELFF. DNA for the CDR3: TGTGCCAGCAGCTACCCCTGGAACCGGCGGGACACCGGGGAGCTGTTTTTT.

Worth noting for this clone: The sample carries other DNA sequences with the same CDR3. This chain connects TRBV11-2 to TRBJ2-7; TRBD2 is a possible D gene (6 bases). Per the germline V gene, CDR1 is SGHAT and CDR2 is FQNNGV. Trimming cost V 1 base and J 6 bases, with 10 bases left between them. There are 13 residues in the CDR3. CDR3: CASSLGTGAEQYF. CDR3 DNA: TGTGCCAGCAGCTTAGGGACGGGAGCCGAGCAGTACTTC.

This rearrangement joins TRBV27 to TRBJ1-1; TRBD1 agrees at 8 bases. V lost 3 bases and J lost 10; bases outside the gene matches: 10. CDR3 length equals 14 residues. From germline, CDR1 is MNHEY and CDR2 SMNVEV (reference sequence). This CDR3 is CASSLGQEGRGAFF. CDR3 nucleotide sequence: TGTGCCAGCAGTTTGGGACAGGAGGGTCGGGGAGCTTTCTTT.

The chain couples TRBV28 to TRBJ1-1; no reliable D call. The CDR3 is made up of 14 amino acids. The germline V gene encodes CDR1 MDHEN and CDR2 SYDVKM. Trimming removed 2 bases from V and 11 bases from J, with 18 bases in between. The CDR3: CASSLELRGNLAFF. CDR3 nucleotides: TGTGCCAGCAGTTTAGAGTTGAGAGGGAACCTCGCTTTCTTT.

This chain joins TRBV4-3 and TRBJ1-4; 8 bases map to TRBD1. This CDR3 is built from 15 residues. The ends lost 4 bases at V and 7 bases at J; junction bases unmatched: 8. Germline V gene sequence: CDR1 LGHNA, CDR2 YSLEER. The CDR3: CASSPHRGEGEKLFF. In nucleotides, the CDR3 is TGCGCCAGCAGCCCACACAGGGGGGAGGGTGAAAAACTGTTTTTT.

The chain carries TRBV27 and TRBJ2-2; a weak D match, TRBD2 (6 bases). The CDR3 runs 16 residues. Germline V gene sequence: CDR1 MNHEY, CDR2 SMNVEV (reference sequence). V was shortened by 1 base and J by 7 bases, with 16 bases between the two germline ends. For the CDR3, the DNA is TGTGCCAGCAGTTTATATGGGGCGGGAAGGGTCGGGGAGCTGTTTTTT. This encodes CASSLYGAGRVGELFF.

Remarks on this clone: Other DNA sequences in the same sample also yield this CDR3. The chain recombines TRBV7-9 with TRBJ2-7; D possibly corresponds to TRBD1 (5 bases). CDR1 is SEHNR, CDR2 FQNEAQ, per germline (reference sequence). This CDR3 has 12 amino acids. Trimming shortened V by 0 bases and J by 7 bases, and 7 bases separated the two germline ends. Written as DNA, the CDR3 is TGTGCCAGCAGCTTAGCGGCAGGGGAGCAGTACTTC. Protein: CASSLAAGEQYF. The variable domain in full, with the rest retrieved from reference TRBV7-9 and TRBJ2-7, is DTGVSQNPRHKITKRGQNVTFRCDPISEHNRLYWYRQTLGQGPEFLTYFQNEAQLEKSRLLSDRFSAERPKGSFSTLEIQRTEQGDSAMYLCASSLAAGEQYFGPGTRLTVT.

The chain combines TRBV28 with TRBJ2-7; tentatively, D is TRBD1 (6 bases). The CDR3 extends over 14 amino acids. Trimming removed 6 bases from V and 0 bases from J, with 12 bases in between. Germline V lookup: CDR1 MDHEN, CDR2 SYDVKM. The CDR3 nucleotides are TGTGCCAGCAGAATACAGGGAATCTCCTACGAGCAGTACTTC. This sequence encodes CASRIQGISYEQYF.

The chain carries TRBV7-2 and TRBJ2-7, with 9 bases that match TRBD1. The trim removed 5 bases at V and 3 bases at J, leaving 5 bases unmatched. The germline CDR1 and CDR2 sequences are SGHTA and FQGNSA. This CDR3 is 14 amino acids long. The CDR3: CASSQTGGFYEQYF. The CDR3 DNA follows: TGTGCCAGCAGCCAAACAGGGGGCTTCTACGAGCAGTACTTC.

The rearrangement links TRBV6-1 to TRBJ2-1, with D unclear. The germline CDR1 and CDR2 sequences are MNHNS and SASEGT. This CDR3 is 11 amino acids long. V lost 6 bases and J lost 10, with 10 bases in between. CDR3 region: CASRSHREQFF. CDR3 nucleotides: TGTGCCAGCAGATCTCACAGAGAGCAGTTCTTC.

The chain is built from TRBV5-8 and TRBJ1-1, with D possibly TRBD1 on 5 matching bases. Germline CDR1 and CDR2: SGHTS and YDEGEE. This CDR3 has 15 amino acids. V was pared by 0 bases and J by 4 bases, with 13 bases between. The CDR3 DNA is TGTGCCAGCAGCTTGGGACGGATGAGGGGCACTGAAGCTTTCTTT. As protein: CASSLGRMRGTEAFF.

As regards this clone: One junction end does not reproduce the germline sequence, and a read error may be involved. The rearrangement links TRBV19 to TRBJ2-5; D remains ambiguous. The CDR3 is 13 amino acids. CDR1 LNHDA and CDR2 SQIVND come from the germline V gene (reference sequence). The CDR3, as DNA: TGTGCCAGTAGTTCGGGTTGGGGAAGCCCGGCGGACTTC. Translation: CASSSGWGSPADF.

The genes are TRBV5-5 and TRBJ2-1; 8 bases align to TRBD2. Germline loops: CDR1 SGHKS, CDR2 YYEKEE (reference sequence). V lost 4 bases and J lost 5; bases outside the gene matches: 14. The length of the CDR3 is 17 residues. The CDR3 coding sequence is TGTGCCAGCAGCGTCCCCGAGCGGGAGACGGTGCACAATGAGCAGTTCTTC. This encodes CASSVPERETVHNEQFF.

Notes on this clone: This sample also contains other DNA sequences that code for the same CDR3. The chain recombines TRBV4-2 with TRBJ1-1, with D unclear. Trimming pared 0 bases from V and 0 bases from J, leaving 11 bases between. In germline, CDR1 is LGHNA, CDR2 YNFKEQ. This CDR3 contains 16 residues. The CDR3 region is CASSQDSRPMNTEAFF. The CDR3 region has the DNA TGTGCCAGCAGCCAAGATTCGAGACCAATGAACACTGAAGCTTTCTTT.

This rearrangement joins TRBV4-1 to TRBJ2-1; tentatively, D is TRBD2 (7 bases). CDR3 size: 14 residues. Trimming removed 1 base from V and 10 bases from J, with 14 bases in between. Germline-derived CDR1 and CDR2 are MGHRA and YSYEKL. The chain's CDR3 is CASSQVGGREEQFF. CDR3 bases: TGCGCCAGCAGCCAAGTGGGGGGGCGGGAAGAGCAGTTCTTC.